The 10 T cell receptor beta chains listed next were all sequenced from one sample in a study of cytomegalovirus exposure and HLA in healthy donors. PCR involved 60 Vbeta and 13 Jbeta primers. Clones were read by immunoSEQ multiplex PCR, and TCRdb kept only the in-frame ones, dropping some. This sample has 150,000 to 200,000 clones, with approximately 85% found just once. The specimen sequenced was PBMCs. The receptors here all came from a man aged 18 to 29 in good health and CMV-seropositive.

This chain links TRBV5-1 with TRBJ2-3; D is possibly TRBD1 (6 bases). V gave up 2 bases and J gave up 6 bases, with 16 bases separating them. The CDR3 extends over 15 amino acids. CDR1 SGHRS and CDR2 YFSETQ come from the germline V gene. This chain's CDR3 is CASSFSGTTLDTQYF. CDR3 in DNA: TGCGCCAGCAGCTTCTCCGGGACAACACTCGATACGCAGTATTTT.

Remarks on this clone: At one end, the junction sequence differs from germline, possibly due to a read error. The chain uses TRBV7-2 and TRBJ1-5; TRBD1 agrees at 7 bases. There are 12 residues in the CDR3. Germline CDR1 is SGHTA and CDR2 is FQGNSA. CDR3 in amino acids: CASSLIFGQVSF. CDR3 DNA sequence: TGTGCCAGCAGCTTAATTTTCGGACAGGTGTCTTTT. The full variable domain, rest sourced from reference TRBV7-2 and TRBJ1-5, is GAGVSQSPSNKVTEKGKDVELRCDPISGHTALYWYRQSLGQGLEFLIYFQGNSAPDKSGLPSDRFSAERTGGSVSTLTIQRTQQEDSAVYLCASSLIFGQVSFGDGTRLSIL.

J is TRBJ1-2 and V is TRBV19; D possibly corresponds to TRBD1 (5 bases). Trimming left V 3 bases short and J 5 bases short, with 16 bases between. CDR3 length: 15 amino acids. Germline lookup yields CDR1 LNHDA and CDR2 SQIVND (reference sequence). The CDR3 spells CASSIGGGVGYGYTF. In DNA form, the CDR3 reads TGTGCCAGTAGTATCGGGGGTGGCGTGGGGTATGGCTACACCTTC. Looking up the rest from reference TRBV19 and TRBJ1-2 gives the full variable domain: DGGITQSPKYLFRKEGQNVTLSCEQNLNHDAMYWYRQDPGQGLRLIYYSQIVNDFQKGDIAEGYSVSREKKESFPLTVTSAQKNPTAFYLCASSIGGGVGYGYTFGSGTRLTVV.

Written as DNA, the CDR3 is TGCGCCAGCACAAAGAACACCGGGGAGCTGTTTTTT. Its translation: CASTKNTGELFF. This sequence joins TRBV5-1 and TRBJ2-2, with no clear D. The germline CDR1 and CDR2 sequences are SGHRS and YFSETQ. V was clipped by 6 bases and J by 1 base, with 4 bases between them. CDR3 length: 12 residues. The full variable domain, its missing parts supplied by reference TRBV5-1 and TRBJ2-2, is KAGVTQTPRYLIKTRGQQVTLSCSPISGHRSVSWYQQTPGQGLQFLFEYFSETQRNKGNFPGRFSGRQFSNSRSEMNVSTLELGDSALYLCASTKNTGELFFGEGSRLTVL.

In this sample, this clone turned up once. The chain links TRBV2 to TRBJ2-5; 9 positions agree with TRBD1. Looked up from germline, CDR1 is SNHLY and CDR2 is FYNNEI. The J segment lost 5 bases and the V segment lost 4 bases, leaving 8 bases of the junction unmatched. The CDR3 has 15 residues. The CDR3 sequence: CASSGDRAKVETQYF. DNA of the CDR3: TGTGCCAGCAGTGGGGACAGGGCGAAGGTTGAGACCCAGTACTTC.

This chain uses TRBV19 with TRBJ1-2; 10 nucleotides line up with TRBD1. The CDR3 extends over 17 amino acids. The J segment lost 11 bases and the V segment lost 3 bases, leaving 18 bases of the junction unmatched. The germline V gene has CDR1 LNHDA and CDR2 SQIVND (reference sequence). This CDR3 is CASSILGGQGGLTRYTF. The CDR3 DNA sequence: TGTGCCAGTAGTATTCTCGGCGGACAGGGGGGACTCACGCGATACACCTTC.

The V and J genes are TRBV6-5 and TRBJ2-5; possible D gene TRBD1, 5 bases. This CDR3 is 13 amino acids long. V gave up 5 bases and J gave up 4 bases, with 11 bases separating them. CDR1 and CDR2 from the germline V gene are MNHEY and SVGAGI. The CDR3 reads CASSVRRGETQYF. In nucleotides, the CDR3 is TGTGCCAGCAGTGTTCGTAGGGGAGAGACCCAGTACTTC.

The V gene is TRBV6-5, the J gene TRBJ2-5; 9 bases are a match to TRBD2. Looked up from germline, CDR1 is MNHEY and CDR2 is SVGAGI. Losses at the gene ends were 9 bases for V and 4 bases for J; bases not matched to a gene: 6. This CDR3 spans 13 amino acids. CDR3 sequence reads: CASCGGAGETQYF. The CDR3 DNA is TGTGCCAGTTGCGGGGGGGCTGGAGAGACCCAGTACTTC.

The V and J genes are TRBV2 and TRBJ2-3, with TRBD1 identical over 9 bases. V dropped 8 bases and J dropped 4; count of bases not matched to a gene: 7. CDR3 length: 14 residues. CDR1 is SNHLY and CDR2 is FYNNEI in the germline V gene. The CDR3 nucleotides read TGTGCCAGCGGGGGGACAGGGACCCCAGATACGCAGTATTTT. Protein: CASGGTGTPDTQYF. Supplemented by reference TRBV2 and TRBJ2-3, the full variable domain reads EPEVTQTPSHQVTQMGQEVILRCVPISNHLYFYWYRQILGQKVEFLVSFYNNEISEKSEIFDDQFSVERPDGSNFTLKIRSTKLEDSAMYFCASGGTGTPDTQYFGPGTRLTVL.

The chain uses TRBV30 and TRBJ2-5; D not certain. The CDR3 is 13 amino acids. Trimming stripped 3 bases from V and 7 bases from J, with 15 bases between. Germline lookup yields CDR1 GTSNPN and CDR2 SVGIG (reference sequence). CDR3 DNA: TGTGCCTGGAGGCCGACAAGCCGCCGGACCCAGTACTTC. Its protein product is CAWRPTSRRTQYF.